The present T cell receptor beta chain was sequenced within a study of cytomegalovirus exposure and HLA in healthy donors (dated 2017 in TCRdb). About the investigation overall: A later analysis indicated that the roughly 130 validation repertoires were generated on the platform also employed for the 720 or so repertoires of the first cohort. The study aimed to test whether signatures of past pathogen exposure could be identified by cataloging public T cell receptors. Along with the roughly 670-subject first cohort, a separate validation cohort of more than 90 different subjects was used. To predict cytomegalovirus infection status, the study combined high-throughput TCR immunosequencing, statistical association of individual TCRs with disease status, and machine learning. Points the paper makes about the study in general: In both the original and validation cohorts, the classifier was reported to diagnose cytomegalovirus status with high specificity and sensitivity. It was suggested by the authors that the approach could potentially be generalized to other disease states and immunological phenotypes. In vitro tests confirmed that a few of the cytomegalovirus-associated TCR beta chains recognize cytomegalovirus antigens. A later analysis lacked HLA typing for the validation cohort, so it scored co-occurrence in that cohort across all 110 or so repertoires. Most TCR sequences were seen in very few donors, while some public TCRs were found in many individuals. In a later analysis, TCRs clustered in the first cohort were found to also tend to co-occur in the roughly 130 validation repertoires, with 94% of cluster scores above 0. The study listed 164 TCR beta chains as associated with cytomegalovirus.

On this clone itself: Its antigen specificity is not known. Base qualities are not recorded, but no much larger clone differs from it by a single base.

The receptor library was made with the immunoSEQ multiplex PCR assay. Turning to the authors' computational methods: A statistical classification framework was developed to diagnose cytomegalovirus status using the catalog of TCR beta chain sequences. TCRdb retrieved this table from immuneACCESS and kept in-frame rearrangements only. Not all clones are present; in checked studies, unresolved V genes account for under half, and no reason is known for the remainder. That table gives V, J and clone size, and the DNA gave D and trimming. Counted in this sample were 65,000 to 75,000 clones; under 96% of them appeared once. The top ten clones comprise 4.5% of the sample. V is shortened by 4 bases, J by 2 bases, and the region joining them spans 13 bases. Based on the germline V gene (reference sequence), the CDR1 and CDR2 sequences are SGHNT and YYREEE. The CDR3 goes from the cysteine to the phenylalanine over 14 residues. Only the CDR3 region is kept as DNA, spanning 42 bases read in frame from base 1.

Donors formed part of the validation cohort, which comprised about 120 subjects and was distinct from the first cohort of 666 subjects. The V and J segments used are TRBV5-4 and TRBJ2-7; a confident D gene designation cannot be given. The TCR comes from a woman aged 18-30 years in good health and CMV-seropositive. Sequences were obtained from PBMCs. The sequence in DNA is TGTGCCAGCAGCCCAGAGAGAGCGACCTACGAGCAGTACTTC. This codes for CASSPERATYEQYF. Joined to the reference TRBV5-4 and TRBJ2-7 proteins, this CDR3 gives the full variable domain: ETGVTQSPTHLIKTRGQQVTLRCSSQSGHNTVSWYQQALGQGPQFIFQYYREEENGRGNFPPRFSGLQFPNYSSELNVNALELDDSALYLCASSPERATYEQYFGPGTRLTVT.